This T cell receptor (beta chain) was sequenced during a study of cytomegalovirus exposure and HLA in healthy donors. Study-level information: Roughly 180 million T cells yielded around 100 million unique TCR beta sequences, as an earlier analysis found. Study-wide findings and caveats: Testing in vitro showed a few CMV-associated chains specific for CMV antigens. Most TCR beta V segments were productive about 90% or about 30% of the time in an earlier analysis. The study dropped some indistinguishable V segments, TRBV6-2 and TRBV6-3 among them.

V dropped 6 bases and J dropped 5; count of bases not matched to a gene: 14. There are 17 residues in the CDR3. The germline V gene encodes CDR1 MDHEN and CDR2 SYDVKM. As to this clone: Its cognate antigen is unknown.

The PCR used 60 Vbeta and 13 Jbeta primers. The method was immunoSEQ multiplex PCR; TCRdb's version includes in-frame clones alone and lacks a portion of them. The table lists some 59,000 clones, less than 85% of them singletons. The sequencing input was PBMCs. The sequence was obtained from a woman between 18 and 29 years old in good health and CMV-seronegative. This rearrangement joins TRBV28 to TRBJ2-1; 9 bases map to TRBD2. The CDR3 region has the DNA TGTGCCAGCAGCTCCCCTTCATGGCGGGAGGGCGACAATGAGCAGTTCTTC. As protein: CASSSPSWREGDNEQFF.